Shown below are 24 T cell receptor beta chains from a single sample sequenced in a study of T cell responses to AZD1222 COVID-19 vaccine. Assay used: immunoSEQ multiplex PCR; TCRdb lists only in-frame clones, some missing. The sample consists of about 120,000 clones, about nine tenths of them appearing once. The specimen was peripheral blood, collected 28 days after the second AZD1222 dose. The receptor set was obtained from an adult who received the AZD1222 COVID-19 vaccine.

The chain couples TRBV5-4 to TRBJ2-2; 8 nucleotides line up with TRBD2. Looked up from germline, CDR1 is SGHNT and CDR2 is YYREEE (reference sequence). The junction had 6 bases not matched to a gene; V was cut back by 4 bases and J by 1 base. The CDR3 spans 16 residues. CDR3 amino acids: CASSATSGVNTGELFF. CDR3 coding DNA: TGTGCCAGCAGCGCTACTAGCGGAGTGAACACCGGGGAGCTGTTTTTT.

V gene TRBV6-4 combines with J gene TRBJ2-1, with 7 bases aligning to TRBD2. CDR3 length equals 15 residues. Germline V gene sequence: CDR1 MRHNA, CDR2 SNTAGT. Trimming removed 4 bases from V and 5 bases from J; junction bases left unmatched: 8. In DNA form, the CDR3 reads TGTGCCAGCAGTGCAGCGGGGTCCAAAAACAATGAGCAGTTCTTC. Its translation is CASSAAGSKNNEQFF.

V gene TRBV19 combines with J gene TRBJ1-1; TRBD1 aligns across 9 bases. Germline V gene data show CDR1 as LNHDA and CDR2 as SQIVND (reference sequence). Germline trimming cut 0 bases from V and 5 bases from J; bases unmatched to any gene: 4. The CDR3 has 15 residues. For the CDR3, the DNA is TGTGCCAGTAGTATAGATTGGACAGGGGTTACTGAAGCTTTCTTT. It yields the protein CASSIDWTGVTEAFF.

The V call is TRBV10-1, the J call TRBJ2-5; no firm D call. The length of the CDR3 is 14 residues. Trimming took 4 bases from V and 0 from J, leaving 9 bases between them. Germline V gene lookup returns CDR1 WNHNN and CDR2 SYGVQD (reference sequence). The CDR3 bases are TGCGCCAGCAGTGGACGGGCATACCAAGAGACCCAGTACTTC. Amino acid sequence: CASSGRAYQETQYF.

The genes are TRBV27 and TRBJ2-1; 7 bases match TRBD2. V trimming: 5 bases; J trimming: 0 bases; junction bases outside the gene matches: 10. Looked up from germline, CDR1 is MNHEY and CDR2 is SMNVEV (reference sequence). The CDR3 is 17 residues long. CDR3 amino acids: CASSPSPGLSSYNEQFF. CDR3 in DNA: TGTGCCAGCAGTCCGTCTCCGGGACTAAGCTCCTACAATGAGCAGTTCTTC.

V usage is TRBV5-5 and J usage is TRBJ2-1; 7 nucleotides align to TRBD2. The CDR3 runs to 16 residues. V was pared by 1 base and J by 2 bases, with 6 bases of the junction left unmatched. CDR1 and CDR2 (germline): SGHKS, YYEKEE (reference sequence). DNA of the CDR3: TGTGCCAGCAGCTTGATCGGCGGGAGAACCTACAATGAGCAGTTCTTC. It specifies CASSLIGGRTYNEQFF.

The chain recombines TRBV28 with TRBJ2-7, with 8 bases identical to TRBD1. Germline CDR1 and CDR2: MDHEN and SYDVKM. The CDR3 length is 14 residues. J gave up 3 bases and V 3 bases, and 4 bases lay outside the gene matches. The CDR3 here is CASSLPTGDYEQYF. In DNA form, the CDR3 reads TGTGCCAGCAGTTTGCCGACAGGGGACTACGAGCAGTACTTC. Full variable domain (remainder filled in from reference TRBV28 and TRBJ2-7): DVKVTQSSRYLVKRTGEKVFLECVQDMDHENMFWYRQDPGLGLRLIYFSYDVKMKEKGDIPEGYSVSREKKERFSLILESASTNQTSMYLCASSLPTGDYEQYFGPGTRLTVT.

With respect to this clone: The sample has other DNA sequences that encode this CDR3 too. The chain combines TRBV6-5 with TRBJ2-7; tentative D call: TRBD2 (5 bases). Germline lookup yields CDR1 MNHEY and CDR2 SVGAGI. Trimming took 6 bases from V and 2 from J, leaving 11 bases between them. The CDR3 is made up of 13 amino acids. DNA for the CDR3: TGTGCCAGCAGCTCAGACGGGACCTACGAGCAGTACTTC. Protein product: CASSSDGTYEQYF.

The V gene is TRBV11-2, the J gene TRBJ2-3; 7 bases line up with TRBD1. The germline V gene has CDR1 SGHAT and CDR2 FQNNGV. This CDR3 is built from 14 residues. With 5 bases clipped from V and 4 bases from J, the junction kept 6 bases outside the gene matches. CDR3 sequence: CASSPGTVADTQYF. The DNA of the CDR3 is TGTGCCAGCAGCCCCGGGACAGTGGCAGATACGCAGTATTTT.

The chain combines TRBV5-1 with TRBJ1-6, with 7 bases fitting TRBD1. The V segment lost 7 bases and the J segment 9 bases; nucleotides outside the gene matches: 7. This CDR3 is 13 amino acids long. CDR1 SGHRS and CDR2 YFSETQ come from the germline V gene. Written as DNA, the CDR3 is TGCGCCAGCGCCACAGGGGATGGTTCACCCCTCCACTTT. Translating gives CASATGDGSPLHF. The full variable domain, completed using reference TRBV5-1 and TRBJ1-6, is KAGVTQTPRYLIKTRGQQVTLSCSPISGHRSVSWYQQTPGQGLQFLFEYFSETQRNKGNFPGRFSGRQFSNSRSEMNVSTLELGDSALYLCASATGDGSPLHFGNGTRLTVT.

V is TRBV5-1 and J is TRBJ2-5; 13 bases line up with TRBD2. V lost 5 bases and J lost 3; bases outside the gene matches: 1. The CDR3 spans 14 residues. CDR1 and CDR2 from the germline V gene are SGHRS and YFSETQ. The CDR3 DNA reads TGCGCCAGCAGACTAGCGGGAGGGGAAGAGACCCAGTACTTC. Protein sequence: CASRLAGGEETQYF.

This rearrangement joins TRBV19 to TRBJ1-1; unclear D gene. This CDR3 contains 11 residues. V was shortened by 7 bases and J by 8 bases, with 11 bases between the two germline ends. Per germline, CDR1 LNHDA and CDR2 SQIVND (reference sequence). The CDR3 region is CASTLAFEAFF. For the CDR3, the DNA is TGTGCCAGTACCCTAGCTTTCGAAGCTTTCTTT. Full variable domain (rest looked up from reference TRBV19 and TRBJ1-1): DGGITQSPKYLFRKEGQNVTLSCEQNLNHDAMYWYRQDPGQGLRLIYYSQIVNDFQKGDIAEGYSVSREKKESFPLTVTSAQKNPTAFYLCASTLAFEAFFGQGTRLTVV.

The rearrangement uses TRBV5-1 and TRBJ2-5; 10 positions agree with TRBD2. CDR1 SGHRS and CDR2 YFSETQ come from the germline V gene. V was clipped by 3 bases and J by 5 bases; unmatched bases: 13. The length of the CDR3 is 17 residues. The CDR3 loop reads CASSSGLAGVVGETQYF. The CDR3 nucleotides are TGCGCCAGCAGCTCTGGGCTAGCGGGAGTGGTTGGCGAGACCCAGTACTTC.

This sequence joins TRBV5-6 and TRBJ2-2; D may be TRBD2 (5 bases). In germline, CDR1 is SGHDT, CDR2 YYEEEE. This CDR3 spans 15 amino acids. Trimming removed 2 bases at V and 6 bases at J, with 14 bases between. The chain's CDR3 is CASSFSPAGPGELFF. The CDR3 nucleotides are TGTGCCAGCAGCTTCTCGCCGGCGGGCCCCGGGGAGCTGTTTTTT.

The chain is built from TRBV7-2 and TRBJ2-3, with D perhaps matching TRBD2 (5 bases). Germline CDR1 reads SGHTA; CDR2 reads FQGNSA. V lost 1 base to trimming and J lost 0 bases, with 8 bases between them. There are 15 residues in the CDR3. The CDR3: CASSLGPGSTDTQYF. CDR3 in DNA: TGTGCCAGCAGCTTAGGACCGGGGAGCACAGATACGCAGTATTTT.

V gene TRBV7-6 combines with J gene TRBJ1-3, with D possibly matching TRBD1 (6 bases). The CDR3 length is 14 residues. Germline CDR1 is SGHVS and CDR2 is FNYEAQ. V was shortened by 1 base and J by 5 bases, with 9 bases between the two germline ends. CDR3 in DNA: TGTGCCAGCAGCTTAGAAGGGGACAGAAACACCATATATTTT. It specifies CASSLEGDRNTIYF.

The chain couples TRBV7-8 to TRBJ2-1; D unclear. The V end was cut by 5 bases, the J end by 10 bases, with 15 bases between. Germline CDR1 is SGHVS and CDR2 is FQNEAQ. CDR3 length: 13 amino acids. CDR3 residues: CASSPLRGLEQFF. In DNA form, the CDR3 reads TGTGCCAGCAGCCCACTACGTGGGTTGGAGCAGTTCTTC.

The rearrangement joins TRBV5-1 to TRBJ2-3; no clear D gene. This CDR3 is built from 13 residues. The V gene's germline CDR1 is SGHRS and CDR2 YFSETQ. The germline V and J ends were trimmed by 5 bases and 0 bases, with 7 bases remaining between them. The CDR3 spells CASRTDSTDTQYF. CDR3 nucleotides: TGCGCCAGCAGAACGGACAGCACAGATACGCAGTATTTT. Filled out from reference TRBV5-1 and TRBJ2-3, the complete variable domain reads KAGVTQTPRYLIKTRGQQVTLSCSPISGHRSVSWYQQTPGQGLQFLFEYFSETQRNKGNFPGRFSGRQFSNSRSEMNVSTLELGDSALYLCASRTDSTDTQYFGPGTRLTVL.

This chain joins TRBV5-1 and TRBJ2-1, with 8 positions matching TRBD2. CDR3 length: 17 residues. V was clipped by 1 base and J by 4 bases; unmatched bases: 10. Germline CDR1 reads SGHRS; CDR2 reads YFSETQ. CDR3 DNA sequence: TGCGCCAGCAGCTTGCCGGAATCGGGAGGGCCTTACAATGAGCAGTTCTTC. It codes for CASSLPESGGPYNEQFF.

This clone was detected once. V gene TRBV19 combines with J gene TRBJ1-1; possible D gene TRBD1, 6 bases. Germline lookup yields CDR1 LNHDA and CDR2 SQIVND (reference sequence). CDR3 length equals 15 residues. The V end was cut by 6 bases, the J end by 3 bases, with 17 bases between. CDR3 amino acids: CASSNRARGDTEAFF. CDR3 DNA sequence: TGTGCCAGTAGCAACAGGGCGCGGGGGGACACTGAAGCTTTCTTT.

V usage is TRBV9 and J usage is TRBJ1-5; D is ambiguous. Germline CDR1 is SGDLS and CDR2 is YYNGEE. Trimming shortened V by 0 bases and J by 2 bases, and 6 bases separated the two germline ends. The length of the CDR3 is 14 residues. The CDR3 coding sequence is TGTGCCAGCAGCGTAGAGGGTGGCAATCAGCCCCAGCATTTT. It specifies CASSVEGGNQPQHF.

The chain combines TRBV28 with TRBJ1-4; 7 bases are shared with TRBD1. The CDR3 runs 13 residues. V lost 10 bases to trimming and J lost 3 bases; unmatched junction nucleotides: 5. Germline CDR1 is MDHEN and CDR2 is SYDVKM. The DNA for the CDR3 is TGTGCCACAGGGGGACAGCCTAATGAAAAACTGTTTTTT. It codes for CATGGQPNEKLFF.

This chain links TRBV5-1 with TRBJ1-1; possible D gene TRBD1, 5 bases. The CDR3 runs to 15 residues. The germline V and J ends were trimmed by 3 bases and 3 bases, with 15 bases remaining between them. The germline V gene encodes CDR1 SGHRS and CDR2 YFSETQ. CDR3 coding DNA: TGCGCCAGCAGCTCAGGACAAATTACGGACACTGAAGCTTTCTTT. Protein: CASSSGQITDTEAFF.

The genes are TRBV7-9 and TRBJ1-1; 7 bases match TRBD1. The germline gives CDR1 SEHNR, CDR2 FQNEAQ (reference sequence). CDR3 length: 13 amino acids. Trimming at V came to 5 bases and at J to 3 bases, leaving 3 bases not matched to a gene. The CDR3 sequence is CASSNTGDTEAFF. In DNA, the CDR3 is TGTGCCAGCAGCAATACAGGGGACACTGAAGCTTTCTTT.